The source of this TCR beta chain is a study of CD8 T cells in Susac syndrome. Reverse transcription of about 0.5 to 1 ug RNA was carried out with random hexamers. TCRdb ran MiXCR on the immunoSEQ multiplex PCR reads and lists one entry per CDR3 protein. This table has some 140,000 distinct CDR3 sequences, 80% to 85% appearing once. Comments on this clonotype: At one boundary the junction diverges from the germline segment, which might be a read error.

In the multiple sclerosis control group, patients were treatment-naive and had stable or active relapsing-remitting disease. The source of this sequence is a human donor with multiple sclerosis. The sequencing sample was made of CD8+ T cells from PBMCs.

CDR3 bases: TGCGCTACAGGCTACACAGATACGCAGTATTTT. Residues: CATGYTDTQYF. This sequence joins TRBV27 and TRBJ2-3, with D possibly being TRBD1 (5 bases). Germline V lookup: CDR1 MNHEY, CDR2 SMNVEV (reference sequence). There are 11 residues in the CDR3.